A selection of T cell receptor beta chains follows, all from one sample in a study of blood T cell repertoires in COVID-19. Clones were read by immunoSEQ multiplex PCR, and TCRdb kept only the in-frame ones, dropping some. The table lists about 250,000 clones, 86% of them singletons. Sequenced input: peripheral blood. Receptors originate from a woman of 80 years or more with COVID-19, enrolled during active disease. The conserved cysteine and the conserved F or W are not part of the CDR3 here. The D gene is left open where the match is weak.

j_gene: TRBJ1-2
v_gene: TRBV7-2
d_gene: -
CDR3aa: ASSFGQSFYYGYT

j_gene: TRBJ1-2
v_gene: TRBV18
d_gene: TRBD1
CDR3aa: ASSQAGTVTHGYT

j_gene: TRBJ1-2
v_gene: TRBV7-9
d_gene: -
CDR3aa: ASSSPTHQYQGDGYT

j_gene: TRBJ2-5
v_gene: TRBV28
d_gene: -
CDR3aa: ASKSLQETQY

j_gene: TRBJ2-3
v_gene: TRBV2
d_gene: TRBD2
CDR3aa: ASSHGTSGGMGTDTQY

j_gene: TRBJ2-7
v_gene: TRBV2
d_gene: -
CDR3aa: ASSGDILSSYEQY

j_gene: TRBJ1-2
v_gene: TRBV5-1
d_gene: -
CDR3aa: ASSLSDSHYGYT

j_gene: TRBJ1-1
v_gene: TRBV21-1
d_gene: -
CDR3aa: ASSKAQSDYRRNTEAF

j_gene: TRBJ1-3
v_gene: TRBV18
d_gene: -
CDR3aa: ASSLGSYSGNTIY

j_gene: TRBJ1-5
v_gene: TRBV10-1
d_gene: -
CDR3aa: ASSEQINQPQH

j_gene: TRBJ2-1
v_gene: TRBV6-2/TRBV6-3
d_gene: -
CDR3aa: ASSYTGVRVNEQF

j_gene: TRBJ1-4
v_gene: TRBV5-1
d_gene: TRBD1
CDR3aa: ASSLADETGNEKLF

j_gene: TRBJ1-3
v_gene: TRBV5-1
d_gene: -
CDR3aa: ASSLDSSGNTIY

j_gene: TRBJ1-3
v_gene: TRBV10-3
d_gene: TRBD1
CDR3aa: AIRSVDRVNGNTIY

j_gene: TRBJ2-7
v_gene: TRBV29-1
d_gene: TRBD2
CDR3aa: SVATSGGKAYEQY

j_gene: TRBJ2-7
v_gene: TRBV11-2
d_gene: TRBD1
CDR3aa: ASSSGVQGNYEQY

j_gene: TRBJ1-2
v_gene: TRBV27
d_gene: TRBD1
CDR3aa: ASSRGGQGASGYT

j_gene: TRBJ1-6
v_gene: TRBV15
d_gene: -
CDR3aa: ATSRDDSTLH

j_gene: TRBJ1-4
v_gene: TRBV9
d_gene: -
CDR3aa: ASSGDYEKLF

j_gene: TRBJ2-3
v_gene: TRBV6-6
d_gene: TRBD1
CDR3aa: ASSSTTRGYTDTQY

j_gene: TRBJ2-7
v_gene: TRBV30
d_gene: TRBD2
CDR3aa: ASSSGGDYEQY

j_gene: TRBJ1-2
v_gene: TRBV5-6
d_gene: TRBD1
CDR3aa: ASSSGQGARGYGYT

j_gene: TRBJ2-5
v_gene: TRBV11-2
d_gene: -
CDR3aa: ASSLGVAGTQY

j_gene: TRBJ2-7
v_gene: TRBV19
d_gene: TRBD1
CDR3aa: ASSSGTVSYEQY

j_gene: TRBJ1-5
v_gene: TRBV7-2
d_gene: -
CDR3aa: ASSLGSGVSNQPQH

j_gene: TRBJ1-6
v_gene: TRBV23-1
d_gene: -
CDR3aa: ASSFSRSPLH

j_gene: TRBJ2-1
v_gene: TRBV6-5
d_gene: -
CDR3aa: ASSSLTQGNEQF